The clone carrying this T cell receptor beta chain has just one count. With template switching, a universal primer site was added, and the cDNA carried unique molecular identifiers. MiXCR, run by TCRdb on the 5' RACE reads, gives a single entry per CDR3 protein. This sample has approximately 500,000 distinct CDR3 sequences, with 20% to 25% found just once. This sample was taken from a study of identical twins. The CDR3 length is 13 residues. Germline CDR1 is SGHTA and CDR2 is FQGNSA. J gave up 8 bases and V 5 bases, and 5 bases lay outside the gene matches. These data were likewise used in another study, on T cells expressing NK-cell markers. As reported in that work: Among the experiments, several used an anti-gamma-delta TCR antibody to restrict sorting to alpha-beta TCR T cells.

The gene calls are TRBV7-2 and TRBJ2-1; 8 nucleotides agree with TRBD2. The specimen sequenced was CD4+ T cells sorted from blood. The receptor was derived from a woman aged 18-29 years in good health. The CDR3 bases are TGTGCCAGCAGCCGGACTAGCCTTCATGAGCAGTTCTTC. This codes for CASSRTSLHEQFF.